These 27 T cell receptor beta chains were sequenced from one sample in a study of T cells after yellow fever vaccination. TCRdb re-called the 5' RACE reads through MiXCR, storing one row per CDR3 protein. The table has 450,000 to 600,000 distinct CDR3 sequences, around 17% seen once. The sequences come from PBMCs, collected about 5 days after the first yellow fever vaccination. The receptor set was obtained from a young man who received the YFV17D yellow fever vaccine.

The chain is built from TRBV2 and TRBJ1-4; D unclear. This CDR3 region has 14 residues. The germline V and J ends were trimmed by 1 base and 5 bases, with 8 bases remaining between them. In germline, CDR1 is SNHLY, CDR2 FYNNEI. The CDR3 nucleotides read TGTGCCAGCAGTGAAGGGACCAGAAATGAAAAACTGTTTTTT. This sequence encodes CASSEGTRNEKLFF.

This clonotype was counted a single time. The rearrangement uses TRBV27 and TRBJ1-6, with D possibly being TRBD1 (6 bases). CDR1 and CDR2 (germline): MNHEY, SMNVEV (reference sequence). Trimming stripped 0 bases from V and 8 bases from J, with 17 bases between. The CDR3 sequence is 17 residues long. The DNA for the CDR3 is TGTGCCAGCAGTTTATCCAGGGGAGGGGAGGGACATTCACCCCTCCACTTT. The encoded protein is CASSLSRGGEGHSPLHF.

This clonotype was observed a few times. This chain connects TRBV6-1 to TRBJ2-7; D is possibly TRBD1 (5 bases). Germline V gene sequence: CDR1 MNHNS, CDR2 SASEGT. Trimming took 0 bases from V and 7 from J, leaving 10 bases between them. This CDR3 is 13 amino acids long. As DNA, the CDR3 is TGTGCCAGCAGTGAAGCAACAGGTTGGGAGCAGTACGTC. It yields the protein CASSEATGWEQYV.

The J gene is TRBJ2-1, the V gene TRBV12-3 or TRBV12-4; D unclear. This CDR3 comprises 14 residues. Trimming left V 5 bases short and J 4 bases short, with 12 bases between. CDR3 region: CASSVTLGYNEQFF. The CDR3 DNA is TGTGCCAGCAGTGTCACCCTTGGGTACAATGAGCAGTTCTTC.

This chain connects TRBV5-5 to TRBJ1-5, with unresolved D. V lost 4 bases and J lost 3, with 5 bases in between. The CDR3 is made up of 12 amino acids. The germline CDR1 and CDR2 sequences are SGHKS and YYEKEE (reference sequence). CDR3 DNA sequence: TGTGCCAGCAGCGTTTACAATCAGCCCCAGCATTTT. Its protein is CASSVYNQPQHF.

This clonotype was seen only a few times. This chain connects TRBV9 to TRBJ1-6; 7 bases agree with TRBD1. Germline values: CDR1 SGDLS, CDR2 YYNGEE. The trim removed 0 bases at V and 6 bases at J, leaving 9 bases unmatched. CDR3 length: 17 residues. The CDR3: CASSVEGAVFGNSPLHF. As DNA, the CDR3 is TGTGCCAGCAGCGTAGAGGGGGCAGTTTTCGGTAATTCACCCCTCCACTTT.

The V and J genes are TRBV3-1 and TRBJ1-2; D is undetermined. Germline lookup yields CDR1 LGHDT and CDR2 YNNKEL (reference sequence). The CDR3 contains 13 residues. The germline V and J ends were trimmed by 4 bases and 5 bases, with 11 bases remaining between them. The CDR3 protein is CASSLAPWYGYTF. The CDR3 DNA reads as TGTGCCAGCAGCCTCGCCCCGTGGTATGGCTACACCTTC.

This clonotype occurred a few times. The chain has TRBV19 and TRBJ1-5; D possibly corresponds to TRBD1 (5 bases). There are 15 residues in the CDR3. Looked up from germline, CDR1 is LNHDA and CDR2 is SQIVND (reference sequence). The germline V and J ends were trimmed by 4 bases and 5 bases, with 15 bases remaining between them. This CDR3 is CASSTPWTRDQPQHF. CDR3 in DNA: TGTGCCAGTAGTACGCCATGGACACGAGATCAGCCCCAGCATTTT.

This clonotype has a handful of counts. This sequence joins TRBV18 and TRBJ2-5; D is uncertain. This CDR3 is built from 15 residues. Germline V gives CDR1 KGHSH, CDR2 LQKENI. V was trimmed by 2 bases and J by 2 bases, leaving 12 bases between them. CDR3 amino acids: CASSPSKVIQETQYF. In DNA form, the CDR3 reads TGTGCCAGCTCACCATCCAAGGTGATACAAGAGACCCAGTACTTC.

This chain joins TRBV12-3 or TRBV12-4 and TRBJ2-2; TRBD2 agrees at 13 bases. The CDR3 length is 20 residues. V shed 5 bases and J 11 bases; nucleotides not matched to a gene: 23. Here the CDR3 reads CASSLNDHQWTSGGIGELFF. DNA of the CDR3: TGTGCCAGCAGTCTAAACGACCACCAATGGACTAGCGGGGGTATAGGAGAGCTGTTTTTT.

The chain is built from TRBV25-1 and TRBJ2-3; 8 nucleotides line up with TRBD1. V dropped 7 bases and J dropped 7; count of bases not matched to a gene: 7. The CDR3 covers 13 residues. Germline values: CDR1 MGHDK, CDR2 SYGVNS. CDR3 coding DNA: TGTGCCAGCAATCTGCAGGGGGCGAATACGCAGTATTTT. Amino acids: CASNLQGANTQYF.

This chain joins TRBV27 and TRBJ2-7; D is unresolved. From germline, CDR1 is MNHEY and CDR2 SMNVEV (reference sequence). V was shortened by 6 bases and J by 3 bases, with 15 bases between the two germline ends. This CDR3 has 14 residues. CDR3 region: CASSALGRSYEQYV. The CDR3 region has the DNA TGTGCCAGCAGCGCCCTTGGACGGAGCTACGAGCAGTACGTC.

To note about this clonotype: One end of the junction fails to match germline, which may point to a read error. The chain carries TRBV7-9 and TRBJ1-6, with D possibly being TRBD1 (5 bases). The CDR3 is 14 amino acids. In germline, CDR1 is SEHNR, CDR2 FQNEAQ (reference sequence). The CDR3 DNA reads as TGTGCCAGCAGCCTCAGGGTCGGGGATTCACCCCACCACTTT. It specifies CASSLRVGDSPHHF.

This clonotype has at least ten counts. The rearrangement links TRBV3-1 to TRBJ2-7; 8 nucleotides match TRBD1. CDR1 is LGHDT and CDR2 is YNNKEL in the germline V gene (reference sequence). V dropped 1 base and J dropped 3; count of bases not matched to a gene: 5. This CDR3 contains 15 residues. CDR3 in DNA: TGTGCCAGCAGCCAAGGCCCCACAGGGGGCTACGAGCAGTACTTC. Translated: CASSQGPTGGYEQYF.

This CDR3 is CASSPEKSYNEQFF. In nucleotides, the CDR3 is TGCGCCAGCAGCCCAGAAAAGAGTTACAATGAGCAGTTCTTC. The V call is TRBV5-1, the J call TRBJ2-1; unclear D gene. CDR1 SGHRS and CDR2 YFSETQ come from the germline V gene. Trimming stripped 4 bases from V and 4 bases from J, with 12 bases between. This CDR3 has 14 amino acids.

The genes are TRBV2 and TRBJ2-1; TRBD2 is a possible D gene (7 bases). With 4 bases removed from V and 10 bases from J, the gap between germline ends came to 14 bases. Germline V lookup: CDR1 SNHLY, CDR2 FYNNEI. The CDR3 covers 13 residues. CDR3 sequence reads: CASSASSGGEQFF. The CDR3 DNA is TGTGCCAGCAGTGCATCATCGGGGGGCGAGCAGTTCTTC. The whole variable domain, remainder taken from reference TRBV2 and TRBJ2-1, is EPEVTQTPSHQVTQMGQEVILRCVPISNHLYFYWYRQILGQKVEFLVSFYNNEISEKSEIFDDQFSVERPDGSNFTLKIRSTKLEDSAMYFCASSASSGGEQFFGPGTRLTVL.

The rearrangement links TRBV20-1 to TRBJ2-3; D not resolved. Germline V gene lookup returns CDR1 DFQATT and CDR2 SNEGSKA (reference sequence). Trimming took 3 bases from V and 6 from J, leaving 13 bases between them. The CDR3 consists of 13 residues. The CDR3 DNA follows: TGCAGTGCTAGGGCCCCTGTTGCGGATACGCAGTATTTT. It translates to CSARAPVADTQYF.

The chain has TRBV12-3 or TRBV12-4 and TRBJ2-1, with TRBD1 matching 7 bases. V trimming: 2 bases; J trimming: 6 bases; junction bases outside the gene matches: 10. The CDR3 has 16 residues. CDR3 residues: CASSLRGLGTVNEQFF. The CDR3 DNA sequence: TGTGCCAGCAGTTTACGTGGGTTGGGGACAGTCAATGAGCAGTTCTTC.

In its sample, this clonotype was seen a few times. This chain uses TRBV28 with TRBJ1-3, with unresolved D. V gave up 3 bases and J gave up 4 bases, with 7 bases separating them. The length of the CDR3 is 13 residues. Germline CDR1 and CDR2: MDHEN and SYDVKM. This CDR3 is CASSFPTGNTIYF. The CDR3 DNA follows: TGTGCCAGCAGTTTCCCAACGGGAAACACCATATATTTT.

This clonotype was seen more than once but under ten times. The chain recombines TRBV7-9 with TRBJ2-5; the D is unclear. The CDR3 length is 15 residues. From germline, CDR1 is SEHNR and CDR2 FQNEAQ (reference sequence). The V end lost 5 bases, the J end lost 5 bases, and 18 bases lay between the germline ends. The CDR3 DNA reads TGTGCCAGCAGCCCCCGGTACGGTTTCGGGGAGACCCAGTACTTC. Translation gives CASSPRYGFGETQYF. Supplemented by reference TRBV7-9 and TRBJ2-5, the full variable domain reads DTGVSQNPRHKITKRGQNVTFRCDPISEHNRLYWYRQTLGQGPEFLTYFQNEAQLEKSRLLSDRFSAERPKGSFSTLEIQRTEQGDSAMYLCASSPRYGFGETQYFGPGTRLLVL.

The chain combines TRBV20-1 with TRBJ1-3; 9 bases map to TRBD1. From germline, CDR1 is DFQATT and CDR2 SNEGSKA (reference sequence). The CDR3 loop spans 15 amino acids. V trimming: 6 bases; J trimming: 0 bases; junction bases outside the gene matches: 6. The CDR3 region is CSAPDRGTSGNTIYF. The CDR3 bases are TGCAGTGCACCCGACAGGGGGACCTCTGGAAACACCATATATTTT.

The V gene is TRBV5-1, the J gene TRBJ1-5; 7 bases align to TRBD1. Trimming took 5 bases from V and 5 from J; bases not matched to a gene: 4. There are 13 residues in the CDR3. The germline CDR1 and CDR2 sequences are SGHRS and YFSETQ. The CDR3 region is CASRGTDDQPQHF. In DNA, the CDR3 is TGCGCCAGCAGAGGGACAGACGATCAGCCCCAGCATTTT. Complete variable domain (other parts from reference TRBV5-1 and TRBJ1-5): KAGVTQTPRYLIKTRGQQVTLSCSPISGHRSVSWYQQTPGQGLQFLFEYFSETQRNKGNFPGRFSGRQFSNSRSEMNVSTLELGDSALYLCASRGTDDQPQHFGDGTRLSIL.

This clonotype was detected a few times. J is TRBJ2-3 and V is TRBV19; D unclear. Trimming cost V 0 bases and J 1 base, with 11 bases left between them. This CDR3 comprises 16 residues. Germline loops: CDR1 LNHDA, CDR2 SQIVND (reference sequence). In DNA form, the CDR3 reads TGTGCCAGTAGTATAGATACAGTAAACCGCACAGATACGCAGTATTTT. It encodes CASSIDTVNRTDTQYF.

This clonotype was seen only a few times. The gene calls are TRBV7-9 and TRBJ1-1, with TRBD1 identical over 7 bases. This CDR3 contains 15 residues. The V gene's germline CDR1 is SEHNR and CDR2 FQNEAQ (reference sequence). V dropped 5 bases and J dropped 1; count of bases not matched to a gene: 7. CDR3 coding DNA: TGTGCCAGCAGCCCGGTAGACAGGGCGAACACTGAAGCTTTCTTT. This translates into CASSPVDRANTEAFF. Full variable domain (missing parts from reference TRBV7-9 and TRBJ1-1): DTGVSQNPRHKITKRGQNVTFRCDPISEHNRLYWYRQTLGQGPEFLTYFQNEAQLEKSRLLSDRFSAERPKGSFSTLEIQRTEQGDSAMYLCASSPVDRANTEAFFGQGTRLTVV.

The chain is built from TRBV4-1 and TRBJ2-5; D is undetermined. Germline V gives CDR1 MGHRA, CDR2 YSYEKL. V lost 0 bases and J 2 bases, leaving 10 bases between the germline ends. The CDR3 spans 15 residues. In nucleotides, the CDR3 is TGCGCCAGCAGCCAAGATCGGGCCGAGCAAGAGACCCAGTACTTC. It codes for CASSQDRAEQETQYF.

The chain recombines TRBV10-2 with TRBJ1-2; D gene unclear. Germline CDR1 WSHSY, CDR2 SAAADI. The CDR3 length is 15 residues. The V and J ends lost 3 bases and 4 bases respectively, with 15 bases between them. The CDR3 loop is CASSESSSLSYGYTF. The CDR3 DNA reads TGCGCCAGCAGTGAAAGTTCCAGTCTGTCCTATGGCTACACCTTC.

This clonotype was seen many times. The genes are TRBV5-6 and TRBJ2-7; D is possibly TRBD1 (6 bases). V was clipped by 4 bases and J by 0 bases, with 14 bases between them. Germline CDR1 SGHDT, CDR2 YYEEEE. CDR3 size: 15 residues. The chain's CDR3 is CASSLTGRSSYEQYF. The DNA of the CDR3 is TGTGCCAGCAGCCTGACAGGTAGGAGCTCCTACGAGCAGTACTTC.